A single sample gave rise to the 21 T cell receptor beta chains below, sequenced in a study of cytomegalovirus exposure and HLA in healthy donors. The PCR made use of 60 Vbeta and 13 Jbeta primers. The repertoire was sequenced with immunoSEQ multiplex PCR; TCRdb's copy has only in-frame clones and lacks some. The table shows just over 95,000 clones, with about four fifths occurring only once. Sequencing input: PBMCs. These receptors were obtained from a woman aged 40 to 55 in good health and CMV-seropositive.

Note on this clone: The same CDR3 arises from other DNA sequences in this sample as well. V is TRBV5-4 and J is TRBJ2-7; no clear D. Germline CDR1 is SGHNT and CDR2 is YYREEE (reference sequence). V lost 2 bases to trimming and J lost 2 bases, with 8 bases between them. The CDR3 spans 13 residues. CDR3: CASSFGGAYEQYF. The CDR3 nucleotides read TGTGCCAGCAGCTTTGGCGGCGCCTACGAGCAGTACTTC.

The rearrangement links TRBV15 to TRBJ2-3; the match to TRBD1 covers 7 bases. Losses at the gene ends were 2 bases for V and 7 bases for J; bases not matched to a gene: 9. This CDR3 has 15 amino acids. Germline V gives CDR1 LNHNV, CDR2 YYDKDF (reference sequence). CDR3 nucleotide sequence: TGTGCCACCAGCAGAAGACAGGGAAGGTCAAATACGCAGTATTTT. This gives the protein CATSRRQGRSNTQYF.

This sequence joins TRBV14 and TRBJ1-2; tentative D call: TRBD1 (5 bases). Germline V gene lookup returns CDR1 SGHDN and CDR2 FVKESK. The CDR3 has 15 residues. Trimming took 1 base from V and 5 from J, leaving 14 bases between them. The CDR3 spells CASSQAGRADYGYTF. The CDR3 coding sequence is TGTGCCAGCAGCCAAGCGGGCAGGGCCGATTATGGCTACACCTTC.

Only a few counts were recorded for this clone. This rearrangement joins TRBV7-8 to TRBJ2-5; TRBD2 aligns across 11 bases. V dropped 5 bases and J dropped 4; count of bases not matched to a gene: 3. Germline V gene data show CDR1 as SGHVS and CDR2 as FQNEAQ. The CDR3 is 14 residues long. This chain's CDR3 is CASSKGLAGETQYF. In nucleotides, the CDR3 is TGTGCCAGCAGCAAAGGACTAGCGGGAGAGACCCAGTACTTC.

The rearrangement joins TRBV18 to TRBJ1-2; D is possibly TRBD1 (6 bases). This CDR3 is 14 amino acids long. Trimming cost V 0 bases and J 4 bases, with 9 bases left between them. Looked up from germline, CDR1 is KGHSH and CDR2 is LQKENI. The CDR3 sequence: CASSPPTGFYGYTF. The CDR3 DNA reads TGTGCCAGCTCACCACCTACAGGGTTCTATGGCTACACCTTC.

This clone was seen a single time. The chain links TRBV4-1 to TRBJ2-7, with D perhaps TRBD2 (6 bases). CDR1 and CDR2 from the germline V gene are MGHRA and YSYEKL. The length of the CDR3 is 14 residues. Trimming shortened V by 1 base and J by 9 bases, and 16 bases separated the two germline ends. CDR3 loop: CASSQGPLTRAQYF. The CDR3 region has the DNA TGCGCCAGCAGCCAAGGACCCCTGACTAGAGCGCAGTACTTC.

The CDR3 sequence is CASRPGSTDTQYF. CDR3 in DNA: TGTGCCAGCAGGCCCGGGAGCACAGATACGCAGTATTTT. The chain has TRBV6-1 and TRBJ2-3; no clear D. V gave up 6 bases and J gave up 0 bases, with 7 bases separating them. Looked up from germline, CDR1 is MNHNS and CDR2 is SASEGT. The CDR3 runs to 13 residues.

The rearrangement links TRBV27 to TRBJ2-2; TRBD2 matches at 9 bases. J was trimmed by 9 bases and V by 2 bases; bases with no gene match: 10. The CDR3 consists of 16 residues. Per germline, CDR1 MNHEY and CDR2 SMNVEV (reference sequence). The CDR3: CASSLHQPGTSRELFF. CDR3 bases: TGTGCCAGCAGTTTACATCAACCGGGGACTAGCCGGGAGCTGTTTTTT.

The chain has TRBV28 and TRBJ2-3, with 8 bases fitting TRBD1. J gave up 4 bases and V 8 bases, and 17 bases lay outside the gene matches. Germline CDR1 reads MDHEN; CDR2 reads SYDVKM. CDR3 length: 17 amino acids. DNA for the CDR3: TGTGCCAGCCTCGGGGAACCGGGGACAGGAAGGGCAGATACGCAGTATTTT. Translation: CASLGEPGTGRADTQYF.

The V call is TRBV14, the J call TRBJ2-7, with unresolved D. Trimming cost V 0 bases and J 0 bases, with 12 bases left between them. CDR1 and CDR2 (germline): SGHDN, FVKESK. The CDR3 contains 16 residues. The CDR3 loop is CASSQDLQQNSYEQYF. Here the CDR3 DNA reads TGTGCCAGCAGCCAAGATCTTCAACAGAACTCCTACGAGCAGTACTTC.

Here the CDR3 DNA reads TGTGCCAGCAGCCCCGGGGCAGGGGGTGACTACACCTTC. Its translation: CASSPGAGGDYTF. The V gene is TRBV6-5, the J gene TRBJ1-2; 7 nucleotides match TRBD1. V trimming: 6 bases; J trimming: 10 bases; junction bases outside the gene matches: 11. The CDR3 sequence is 13 residues long. Per the germline V gene, CDR1 is MNHEY and CDR2 is SVGAGI.

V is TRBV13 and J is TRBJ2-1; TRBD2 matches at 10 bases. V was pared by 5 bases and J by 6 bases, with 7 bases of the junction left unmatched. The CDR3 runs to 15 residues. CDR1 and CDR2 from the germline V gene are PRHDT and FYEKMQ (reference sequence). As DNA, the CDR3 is TGTGCCAGCAGCCCTAGCGGGAGCCCCCTCAATGAGCAGTTCTTC. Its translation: CASSPSGSPLNEQFF. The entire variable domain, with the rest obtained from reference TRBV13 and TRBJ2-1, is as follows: AAGVIQSPRHLIKEKRETATLKCYPIPRHDTVYWYQQGPGQDPQFLISFYEKMQSDKGSIPDRFSAQQFSDYHSELNMSSLELGDSALYFCASSPSGSPLNEQFFGPGTRLTVL.

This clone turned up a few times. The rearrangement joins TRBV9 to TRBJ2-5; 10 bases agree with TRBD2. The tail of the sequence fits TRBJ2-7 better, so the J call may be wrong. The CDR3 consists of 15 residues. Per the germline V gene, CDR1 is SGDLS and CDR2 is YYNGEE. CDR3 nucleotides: TGTGCCAGCAGCGTCACTAGCGGGATTGGTTACGAGCAGTACTTC. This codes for CASSVTSGIGYEQYF.

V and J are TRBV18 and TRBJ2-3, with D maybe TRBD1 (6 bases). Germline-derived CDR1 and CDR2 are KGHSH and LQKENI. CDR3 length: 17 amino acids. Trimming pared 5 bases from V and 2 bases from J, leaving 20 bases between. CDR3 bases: TGTGCCAGCTCATCCCGCTGGGGGCTGGGGCTCACAGATACGCAGTATTTT. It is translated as CASSSRWGLGLTDTQYF. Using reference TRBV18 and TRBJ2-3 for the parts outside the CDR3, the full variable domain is NAGVMQNPRHLVRRRGQEARLRCSPMKGHSHVYWYRQLPEEGLKFMVYLQKENIIDESGMPKERFSAEFPKEGPSILRIQQVVRGDSAAYFCASSSRWGLGLTDTQYFGPGTRLTVL.

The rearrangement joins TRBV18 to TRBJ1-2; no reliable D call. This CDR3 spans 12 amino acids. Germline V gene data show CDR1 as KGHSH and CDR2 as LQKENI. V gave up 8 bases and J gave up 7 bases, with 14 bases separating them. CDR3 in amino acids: CASRSAVSGYTF. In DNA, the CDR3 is TGTGCCAGCCGCTCCGCCGTCAGTGGCTACACCTTC. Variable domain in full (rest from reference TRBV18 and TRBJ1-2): NAGVMQNPRHLVRRRGQEARLRCSPMKGHSHVYWYRQLPEEGLKFMVYLQKENIIDESGMPKERFSAEFPKEGPSILRIQQVVRGDSAAYFCASRSAVSGYTFGSGTRLTVV.

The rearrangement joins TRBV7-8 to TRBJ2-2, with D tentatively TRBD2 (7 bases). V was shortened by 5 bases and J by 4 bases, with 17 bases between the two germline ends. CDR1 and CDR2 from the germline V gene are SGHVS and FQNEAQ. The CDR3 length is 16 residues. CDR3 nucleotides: TGTGCCAGCAGCCAATACGGGGGGCATGTCACCGGGGAGCTGTTTTTT. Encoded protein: CASSQYGGHVTGELFF.

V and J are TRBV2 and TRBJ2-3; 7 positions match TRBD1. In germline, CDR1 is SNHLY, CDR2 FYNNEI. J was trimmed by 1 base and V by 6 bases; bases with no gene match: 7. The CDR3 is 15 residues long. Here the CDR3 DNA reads TGTGCCAGCAGCGTCACCGGGACAGGCACAGATACGCAGTATTTT. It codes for CASSVTGTGTDTQYF.

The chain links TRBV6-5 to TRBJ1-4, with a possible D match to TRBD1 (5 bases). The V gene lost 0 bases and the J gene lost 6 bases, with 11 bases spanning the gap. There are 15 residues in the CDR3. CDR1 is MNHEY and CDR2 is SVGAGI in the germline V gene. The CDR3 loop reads CASSYSKGRDEKLFF. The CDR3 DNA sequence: TGTGCCAGCAGTTACTCGAAGGGGCGCGATGAAAAACTGTTTTTT.

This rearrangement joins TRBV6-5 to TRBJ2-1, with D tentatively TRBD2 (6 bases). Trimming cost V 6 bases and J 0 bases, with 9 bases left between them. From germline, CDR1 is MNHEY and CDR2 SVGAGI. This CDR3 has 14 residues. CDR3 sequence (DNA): TGTGCCAGCAGCCGGGAGTTCTCCTACAATGAGCAGTTCTTC. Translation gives CASSREFSYNEQFF.

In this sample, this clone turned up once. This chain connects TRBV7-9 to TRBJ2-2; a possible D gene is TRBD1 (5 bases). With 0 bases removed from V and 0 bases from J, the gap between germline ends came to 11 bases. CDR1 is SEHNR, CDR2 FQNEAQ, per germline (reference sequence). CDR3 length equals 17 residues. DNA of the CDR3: TGTGCCAGCAGCTTAGCTGGCCAGGACACGAACACCGGGGAGCTGTTTTTT. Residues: CASSLAGQDTNTGELFF.

The CDR3 protein is CASSFVGGPTDTQYF. CDR3 nucleotides: TGTGCCAGCAGCTTTGTCGGCGGGCCCACAGATACGCAGTATTTT. The chain combines TRBV5-6 with TRBJ2-3; tentatively, D is TRBD2 (5 bases). This CDR3 spans 15 amino acids. CDR1 and CDR2 (germline): SGHDT, YYEEEE. Trimming took 2 bases from V and 2 from J, leaving 12 bases between them.